The T cell receptor beta chain described here comes from a study of T cell clones after liver transplantation. Study at large: Pre-transplant mixed lymphocyte reactions yielded third-party-reactive TCRbeta sequences as comparators for graft-donor-reactive sequences. Three of eight recipients were HCV-positive; others had non-autoimmune, non-viral indications. Without induction therapy, subjects received standard immunosuppression until 12-24 months post-transplant.

Sequencing used immunoSEQ multiplex PCR; TCRdb keeps in-frame clones, though not all of them. The sample has about 22,000 clones, approximately 68% seen once. With V trimmed by 6 bases and J by 5 bases, 10 bases remained unmatched. The germline V gene has CDR1 MNHNS and CDR2 SASEGT. The CDR3 runs 17 residues. The rearrangement links TRBV6-1 to TRBJ2-5; 15 bases match TRBD2. Sequences were derived from CD4+ T cells from blood, sampled before liver transplant. The receptor's source is a human donor who received a liver transplant. The CDR3, as DNA: TGTGCCAGCAGGGAAAAGAGAGGACTAGCGGGAGGGGAGACCCAGTACTTC. It is translated as CASREKRGLAGGETQYF.